Shown below are 28 T cell receptor beta chains from a single sample sequenced in a study of blood T cells in healthy people across ages. Through a sample-barcoded 5' primer and a J-beta primer mix, a second PCR was run for roughly 7 to 11 cycles. One entry per CDR3 protein, called by TCRdb with MiXCR from the 5' RACE reads. Of roughly 2 million distinct CDR3 sequences listed, just under 50% are singletons. Sequencing was carried out using blood. The receptors come from a woman aged 35 to 49 in good health.

V and J are TRBV20-1 and TRBJ2-5; no firm D call. TRBJ2-7 explains the end of the DNA better; the J call may be wrong. CDR3 length: 12 amino acids. From germline, CDR1 is DFQATT and CDR2 SNEGSKA (reference sequence). CDR3 in DNA: TGCAGTGCTCCGAATCTAGAATACGAGCAGTACTTC. Translation: CSAPNLEYEQYF.

The rearrangement uses TRBV2 and TRBJ1-5, with D hard to call. The V gene lost 6 bases and the J gene lost 0 bases, with 12 bases spanning the gap. The CDR3 consists of 15 residues. CDR1 SNHLY and CDR2 FYNNEI come from the germline V gene. In DNA, the CDR3 is TGTGCCAGCAGGGCCTCCGAATATAGCAATCAGCCCCAGCATTTT. Translating gives CASRASEYSNQPQHF.

The chain joins TRBV7-2 to TRBJ2-5, with TRBD2 identical over 9 bases. From germline, CDR1 is SGHTA and CDR2 FQGNSA. The V gene end was trimmed by 2 bases and the J gene end by 11 bases; junction bases not matched to a gene: 12. This CDR3 has 15 residues. The CDR3 sequence: CASSLPRGGGGEQYF. CDR3 sequence (DNA): TGTGCCAGCAGCTTACCGCGGGGGGGCGGTGGTGAGCAGTACTTC.

The V call is TRBV12-3 or TRBV12-4, the J call TRBJ2-3; 7 positions agree with TRBD1. CDR3 length: 16 residues. Trimming cost V 5 bases and J 0 bases; bases outside gene matches: 8. The DNA of the CDR3 is TGTGCCAGCAGTCTCGGGACAGCGCCTAGCACAGATACGCAGTATTTT. This encodes CASSLGTAPSTDTQYF.

The sample holds one count of this clonotype. The rearrangement joins TRBV20-1 to TRBJ2-7, with D hard to call. The CDR3 spans 13 residues. Trimming removed 6 bases at V and 3 bases at J, with 15 bases between. The germline gives CDR1 DFQATT, CDR2 SNEGSKA (reference sequence). CDR3 region: CSANPPGNYEQYF. The CDR3 nucleotides read TGCAGTGCCAATCCCCCAGGAAACTACGAGCAGTACTTC.

J is TRBJ1-1 and V is TRBV20-1; no reliable D call. This CDR3 is built from 16 residues. Looked up from germline, CDR1 is DFQATT and CDR2 is SNEGSKA (reference sequence). V lost 1 base to trimming and J lost 6 bases, with 21 bases between them. The CDR3 is CSARGWTARRVAEAFF. DNA of the CDR3: TGCAGTGCTAGAGGCTGGACGGCGCGGAGGGTCGCTGAAGCTTTCTTT.

The chain carries TRBV28 and TRBJ2-4, with 11 bases matching TRBD1. The DNA end is a closer match to TRBJ2-7, so the J assignment may be wrong. This CDR3 region has 16 residues. Germline CDR1 and CDR2: MDHEN and SYDVKM. The CDR3 nucleotides read TGTGCCAGTTCCTTCTCCGGGACAGGGGGGGCCTACGAGCAGTACTTC. This gives the protein CASSFSGTGGAYEQYF.

The J gene is TRBJ2-1, the V gene TRBV12-3 or TRBV12-4; D gene ambiguous. The CDR3 spans 14 residues. The V and J ends lost 9 bases and 5 bases respectively, with 17 bases between them. CDR3 loop: CASNLGFPNNEQFF. DNA of the CDR3: TGTGCCAGTAACCTCGGATTCCCCAACAATGAGCAGTTCTTC.

The chain combines TRBV5-1 with TRBJ2-3, with D hard to call. The V gene's germline CDR1 is SGHRS and CDR2 YFSETQ. V was trimmed by 1 base and J by 6 bases, leaving 15 bases between them. There are 15 residues in the CDR3. The CDR3 region has the DNA TGCGCCAGCAGCTTGCGGGCTACCAAGCAGGATACGCAGTATTTT. Translated, it gives CASSLRATKQDTQYF.

The V gene is TRBV15, the J gene TRBJ1-4, with a possible D match to TRBD1 (5 bases). V lost 5 bases and J 3 bases, leaving 28 bases between the germline ends. The V gene's germline CDR1 is LNHNV and CDR2 YYDKDF (reference sequence). CDR3 size: 20 residues. The CDR3: CATSAFPRDLSGGSNEKLFF. The CDR3 nucleotides read TGTGCCACCAGCGCATTCCCCCGGGACCTCTCCGGAGGTTCTAATGAAAAACTGTTTTTT.

The chain recombines TRBV28 with TRBJ2-4; possible D gene TRBD2, 5 bases. This CDR3 has 12 residues. With 8 bases removed from V and 4 bases from J, the gap between germline ends came to 9 bases. From germline, CDR1 is MDHEN and CDR2 SYDVKM. The CDR3 loop reads CASGRRKNIQYF. In DNA form, the CDR3 reads TGTGCCAGCGGAAGGAGGAAAAACATTCAGTACTTC. The complete variable domain, with remaining parts taken from reference TRBV28 and TRBJ2-4, reads DVKVTQSSRYLVKRTGEKVFLECVQDMDHENMFWYRQDPGLGLRLIYFSYDVKMKEKGDIPEGYSVSREKKERFSLILESASTNQTSMYLCASGRRKNIQYFGAGTRLSVL.

This clonotype occurred once. The V gene is TRBV6-2 or TRBV6-3, the J gene TRBJ2-4, with TRBD1 matching over 10 bases. The CDR3 sequence is 17 residues long. The V segment lost 2 bases and the J segment 13 bases; nucleotides outside the gene matches: 17. Germline CDR1 reads MNHEY; CDR2 reads SVGEGT. The CDR3 DNA reads as TGTGCCAGCAGTTACCCGAACCACGCCGGACAGGGGGGGGCCCAGTACTTC. The encoded protein is CASSYPNHAGQGGAQYF.

V is TRBV6-2 or TRBV6-3 and J is TRBJ2-6; 7 bases match TRBD1. V lost 6 bases, J lost 1 base, and 3 bases stayed unmatched. The germline V gene encodes CDR1 MNHEY and CDR2 SVGEGT. The CDR3 runs to 15 residues. The CDR3 region is CASRETGSGANVLTF. CDR3 coding DNA: TGTGCCAGCAGAGAGACAGGGTCTGGGGCCAACGTCCTGACTTTC.

The chain recombines TRBV4-1 with TRBJ1-4, with D perhaps TRBD1 (5 bases). V lost 1 base, J lost 8 bases, and 14 bases lay in between. This CDR3 spans 15 amino acids. Germline assignment: CDR1 MGHRA and CDR2 YSYEKL. The CDR3 loop is CASSQGGGMREKLFF. In DNA form, the CDR3 reads TGCGCCAGCAGCCAAGGTGGGGGAATGAGGGAAAAACTGTTTTTT.

In this sample, this clonotype turned up a few times. The V gene is TRBV15, the J gene TRBJ2-1, with D possibly being TRBD1 or TRBD2 (5 bases each). Germline V gives CDR1 LNHNV, CDR2 YYDKDF (reference sequence). This CDR3 spans 16 amino acids. V lost 5 bases and J 3 bases, leaving 17 bases between the germline ends. The CDR3 spells CATSRDRTGYYNEQFF. CDR3 in DNA: TGTGCCACCAGCCGGGACCGGACTGGCTACTACAATGAGCAGTTCTTC.

V usage is TRBV6-2 or TRBV6-3 and J usage is TRBJ1-2, with a possible D match to TRBD1 (5 bases). V was shortened by 8 bases and J by 2 bases, with 21 bases between the two germline ends. Germline lookup yields CDR1 MNHEY and CDR2 SVGEGT. This CDR3 is built from 16 residues. The DNA for the CDR3 is TGTGCCAGCTTGCGGTCGTCGGCCGCAGGGAACTATGGCTACACCTTC. It encodes CASLRSSAAGNYGYTF.

The chain couples TRBV7-2 to TRBJ2-1, with 13 bases lining up with TRBD2. Germline V gives CDR1 SGHTA, CDR2 FQGNSA. This CDR3 has 15 residues. The V gene end was trimmed by 4 bases and the J gene end by 7 bases; junction bases not matched to a gene: 4. CDR3 nucleotide sequence: TGTGCCAGCAGCTCTGTGGGACTAGCGGGGAATGAGCAGTTCTTC. Translating gives CASSSVGLAGNEQFF.

This sequence joins TRBV11-2 and TRBJ2-1, with 9 bases aligning to TRBD1. Germline CDR1 SGHAT, CDR2 FQNNGV. J was trimmed by 0 bases and V by 5 bases; bases with no gene match: 14. This CDR3 has 19 amino acids. The CDR3 region has the DNA TGTGCCAGCAGCCTGACGGGGACAGGGCGCCTTAACTCCTACAATGAGCAGTTCTTC. It translates to CASSLTGTGRLNSYNEQFF.

J is TRBJ2-3 and V is TRBV7-2; D possibly corresponds to TRBD2 (6 bases). This CDR3 spans 15 amino acids. From germline, CDR1 is SGHTA and CDR2 FQGNSA. V was trimmed by 1 base and J by 7 bases, leaving 15 bases between them. The CDR3 sequence: CASSLGVGTRNTQYF. CDR3 DNA sequence: TGTGCCAGCAGCTTAGGGGTGGGGACTCGGAATACGCAGTATTTT.

This clonotype was detected a few times. The V gene is TRBV10-3, the J gene TRBJ1-2; D is undetermined. The V and J ends lost 4 bases and 7 bases respectively, with 13 bases between them. Germline V gene data show CDR1 as ENHRY and CDR2 as SYGVKD. The CDR3 is 13 residues long. The CDR3, as DNA: TGTGCCATCAGTGGCGGCAGAGAGGGTGGCTACACCTTC. Protein sequence: CAISGGREGGYTF.

The chain recombines TRBV13 with TRBJ2-1; no definite D call. Germline-derived CDR1 and CDR2 are PRHDT and FYEKMQ (reference sequence). The ends were cut back, 6 bases at V and 7 bases at J, with 16 bases in the middle. The CDR3 length is 14 residues. In DNA, the CDR3 is TGTGCCAGCAGGGAACAAACTCAAGGGAATGAGCAGTTCTTC. It specifies CASREQTQGNEQFF. The full variable domain, in which reference TRBV13 and TRBJ2-1 provide the parts outside the CDR3, is AAGVIQSPRHLIKEKRETATLKCYPIPRHDTVYWYQQGPGQDPQFLISFYEKMQSDKGSIPDRFSAQQFSDYHSELNMSSLELGDSALYFCASREQTQGNEQFFGPGTRLTVL.

A single count supports this clonotype. V gene TRBV7-9 combines with J gene TRBJ1-2, with D uncertain. The length of the CDR3 is 17 residues. The germline V gene encodes CDR1 SEHNR and CDR2 FQNEAQ (reference sequence). Trimming pared 5 bases from V and 1 base from J, leaving 20 bases between. As DNA, the CDR3 is TGTGCCAGCAGCGGTGCGTGGCGGCAGAATTATAACTATGGCTACACCTTC. As protein: CASSGAWRQNYNYGYTF.

J is TRBJ2-3 and V is TRBV20-1; D is unresolved. The CDR3 contains 15 residues. Germline V gives CDR1 DFQATT, CDR2 SNEGSKA (reference sequence). V gave up 4 bases and J gave up 3 bases, with 17 bases separating them. The CDR3 reads CSANPPVARTDTQYF. In DNA, the CDR3 is TGCAGTGCTAACCCCCCAGTAGCCAGGACAGATACGCAGTATTTT.

This chain joins TRBV7-2 and TRBJ2-3, with 8 bases that match TRBD2. Germline lookup yields CDR1 SGHTA and CDR2 FQGNSA. The CDR3 runs 12 residues. With 10 bases clipped from V and 1 base from J, the junction kept 1 base outside the gene matches. CDR3 nucleotides: TGTGCCATGCGGGGGGGCACAGATACGCAGTATTTT. Translating it yields CAMRGGTDTQYF.

The chain joins TRBV27 to TRBJ1-6; perhaps TRBD1 as D (6 bases). This CDR3 contains 14 residues. In germline, CDR1 is MNHEY, CDR2 SMNVEV (reference sequence). V was pared by 6 bases and J by 8 bases, with 14 bases between. The DNA for the CDR3 is TGTGCCAGCAGAAGAGGGGACACGGATTCACCCCTCCACTTT. This translates into CASRRGDTDSPLHF.

In its sample, this clonotype was seen a few times. The chain couples TRBV29-1 to TRBJ2-3, with 8 bases identical to TRBD2. The CDR3 extends over 12 amino acids. V lost 7 bases, J lost 6 bases, and 6 bases stayed unmatched. Germline loops: CDR1 SQVTM, CDR2 ANQGSEA. The CDR3 sequence is CSAHGGADTQYF. In nucleotides, the CDR3 is TGCAGCGCCCACGGGGGGGCTGATACGCAGTATTTT.

CDR3 protein: CASSPFRNTIYF. As DNA, the CDR3 is TGTGCCAGCAGCCCCTTTCGAAACACCATATATTTT. V gene TRBV7-9 combines with J gene TRBJ1-3; D is undetermined. Looked up from germline, CDR1 is SEHNR and CDR2 is FQNEAQ (reference sequence). The CDR3 is made up of 12 amino acids. Between the trimmed V and J ends, which lost 5 bases and 5 bases, there was a span of 7 bases.

The chain links TRBV6-5 to TRBJ2-1, with 10 bases that match TRBD1. CDR1 MNHEY and CDR2 SVGAGI come from the germline V gene. The V gene end was trimmed by 7 bases and the J gene end by 3 bases; junction bases not matched to a gene: 6. The CDR3 is 15 amino acids. CDR3 sequence (DNA): TGTGCCAGCACAGTTCGGGACAGGGGCTACAATGAGCAGTTCTTC. This encodes CASTVRDRGYNEQFF.